The T cell receptor beta chain described here comes from a study of blood T cell repertoires in COVID-19. Turning to the study itself: T cells, B-cell-depleted T cells, or PBMCs supplied cDNA or gDNA.

CDR1 and CDR2 from the germline V gene are SGHAT and FQNNGV. Trimming took 4 bases from V and 5 from J, leaving 14 bases between them. This CDR3 has 14 residues. Only in-frame clones appear in the TCRdb table, and some are missing; sequencing was by immunoSEQ multiplex PCR. Among around 150,000 clones listed, around four fifths were seen once. The sequence was obtained from a woman of 80 years or more with acute or convalescent COVID-19. This rearrangement joins TRBV11-2 to TRBJ1-1; a possible D gene is TRBD1 (5 bases). Sequencing was carried out using peripheral blood. The CDR3 DNA reads as TGTGCCAGCAGCTCCGGGGGGTTGGGGACTGAAGCTTTCTTT. Protein product: CASSSGGLGTEAFF.